Here is one TCR beta chain with its context. This clone was seen just once. Its binding antigen is unknown. No much larger clone exists at a distance of one base, and base qualities are not known. Libraries came from the immunoSEQ multiplex PCR assay. The multiplex PCR relied on a mix of 60 forward primers for TCR Vbeta segments and 13 reverse primers for TCR Jbeta segments. A multiplex PCR assay on genomic DNA amplified the CDR3 region of rearranged TCR beta genes. The amplified TCR beta libraries were sequenced on the Illumina HiSeq System as 87-base-pair reads. Regarding the original processing steps: A later analysis tallied roughly 80 million unique TCR beta chains across the 666 repertoires, and approximately 12 million of those chains were shared by two or more donors. To remove PCR and sequencing errors, raw reads were error-corrected and collapsed into unique sequences using a nearest-neighbor algorithm that merged closely related sequences. CDR3 sequences were aligned to IMGT reference sequences to assign V, D and J gene segments. Each retained sequence needed at least a six-nucleotide match to both a V gene segment and a J gene segment. Rearrangements were classified as productive when the CDR3 lacked stop codons and remained in frame with V and J, and all other rearrangements were classified as non-productive. Following IMGT convention, CDR3 was defined as the stretch from the second conserved V-encoded cysteine up to the conserved J-encoded phenylalanine. In an earlier analysis of 550 to 650 of the donors, sequences lacking an unambiguous match to a single V gene segment were excluded. An earlier analysis of almost 600 of the donors classified V segments as functional when productive rearrangements were above 56.7% and as segregating when the standard deviation between donors was above 5%. A statistical classification framework was developed to diagnose cytomegalovirus status using the catalog of TCR beta chain sequences. In a later analysis, TCR nucleotide sequences were compared against IMGT/GENE-DB human TR gene sequences so that V and J genes could be assigned. Using the TCRdist pipeline, a later analysis assigned CDR3 sequences along with most-parsimonious VDJ recombination scenarios. In a later analysis, each TCR beta chain was defined by its CDR3 amino acid sequence together with its V-gene family, and reads without a unique V-gene family were excluded. As a way to deal with suspected cross-contamination and a sequencing artifact, a later analysis dropped 500 to 700 nucleotide sequences that were highly shared and had low generation probability. For each public chain, a later analysis derived a clonal expansion index from normalized ranks of inferred template counts within each repertoire. In a later analysis, generation probabilities were computed using a VDJ recombination model fitted to out-of-frame rearrangements, and the results were checked against IGoR. In a later analysis, hypergeometric tests were used to score TCR-TCR, TCR-HLA and TCR-CMV co-occurrence, with a repertoire-size bias correction applied to TCR pairs. A later analysis estimated false discovery rates by permuting HLA or CMV assignments 20 times. In a later analysis, co-occurring TCRs were grouped with DBSCAN, and TCRdist sequence similarity was added when clustering was performed within HLA-allele-positive subsets. Repertoires with fewer than 30,000 or more than 120,000 public chains were left out of co-occurrence clustering, as were five repertoires with anomalous nucleotide sharing. TCRdb took over this immuneACCESS table, retaining in-frame rearrangements with V and J assigned. Such tables are incomplete; in checked studies, under half of the missing clones stem from an unresolved V gene, and the remainder is unexplained. The D gene and trimming were derived from the DNA, and the V and J assignments and clone size from that table. The sample includes roughly 150,000 clones, with 75% observed a single time. The ten biggest clones cover about 6.5% of the sample.

The data originate from a study of cytomegalovirus exposure and HLA in healthy donors listed by TCRdb under 2017. For context, the study as a whole: An earlier analysis of approximately 640 of the donors reported about 290 Gb of sequence data and some 100 million unique TCR beta sequences from 190 million or so T cells. Rather than using new phenotypic data, the later analysis identified candidate immune exposures from TCR beta sequences and from how often those sequences occurred across donors. The study aimed to test whether cataloging public T cell receptors could reveal signatures of past pathogen exposure. A later analysis re-analyzed previously published TCR beta repertoires from 600 to 850 donors and added high-resolution HLA genotyping to study TCR occurrence patterns. Because of strong linkage in the cohort, 4 to 6 DR-DQ haplotypes were treated as single units for association and clustering. Besides the first cohort of under 700 subjects, a separate validation cohort made up of around 120 different subjects was used. Donor age, sex, ethnicity and CMV serostatus were collected together with the repertoire data. The T cell repertoires of 666 subjects were profiled by immunosequencing and related to cytomegalovirus serostatus. An early release covering about 600 HLA-typed donors comprised roughly 300 gigabases of sequencing data and around 86 million unique TCR sequences. Of the roughly 400 genotyped donors, 75% to 85% were placed in the genetic ancestry cluster associated with self-reported Caucasian donors. Both class I and class II loci were covered by HLA typing, at four-digit resolution. To predict cytomegalovirus infection status, the study brought together high-throughput TCR immunosequencing, statistical association of individual TCRs with disease status, and machine learning. Typing coverage varied by locus: about 620-630 donors for A, B, C, DRB1 and DQB1; roughly 510 for DQA1; over 600 for DPA1; approximately 490 for DPB1. Every discovery cohort repertoire had been produced on one sequencing platform. In a later genetic analysis, genome-wide SNP genotypes for about 55% of the roughly 700 donors were used, and that subset was treated as a discovery cohort. An earlier analysis of around 640 of the donors used high-throughput TCR beta sequencing to judge whether each TCR beta V gene segment behaved as functional or pseudogenic. Among over 350 genotyped donors of the cohort, an average of around 240,000 unique TCR beta nucleotide sequences were sequenced per donor, roughly a sixth of them non-productive. General conclusions and limits of the study: Several of the top co-occurrence clusters appeared to be linked to parvovirus B19, influenza, CMV and Epstein-Barr virus, according to a later analysis. In a later analysis, most CMV-associated TCR beta chains were found to appear HLA-restricted, with HLA associations seemingly driven largely by CMV exposure. The study gave a list of around 170 TCR beta chains associated with cytomegalovirus. Because counts were too low, seventeen rarely observed V segments, including chromosome 9 orphons, were left out of the earlier analysis of 500 to 650 of the donors. An earlier analysis of approximately 600 of the donors showed that most TCR beta V segments appeared in productive rearrangements either about 87% or about 30% of the time, which broadly matched IMGT annotations. While some public TCRs were present in many individuals, most TCR sequences turned up only very rarely across donors. In a later analysis, the rate of TCR association differed among HLA loci, with DRB1 alleles having the most associated TCRs and HLA-C alleles having the fewest. Compared with the 666-donor mean, donors in an Asian-associated ancestry cluster had fewer N-insertions in productive TCRs, according to a later genetic analysis. Presence/absence analyses assumed roughly uniform sequencing depth across donors, an assumption that may not hold. The authors suggested that the approach could potentially be generalized to other disease states and immunological phenotypes. A group of highly shared sequence variants was considered likely to be a technical artifact of the sequencing pipeline. In a later analysis, HLA-associated TCR beta chains were found to be more clonally expanded and to have lower generation probabilities than equally common non-associated chains. Immune exposure information for the cohort was limited to CMV serostatus. In vitro tests confirmed that a few of the cytomegalovirus-associated TCR beta chains recognize cytomegalovirus antigens. Some IMGT-functional V segments, including TRBV6-2 and TRBV6-3, could not be distinguished by the 87-base-pair reads and were therefore excluded. A further reported finding was that TCR beta sequences accurately predicted the HLA-A and HLA-B alleles for most subjects in the first cohort. Correlated functional status among segregating V segments might be attributable to linkage disequilibrium, but an unknown experimental factor could not be ruled out. Because some donors lacked HLA typing at each locus, the association tests relied only on the typed subset. The classifier was reported to diagnose cytomegalovirus status with high specificity and sensitivity in both the original and validation cohorts. The cohort was sequenced for TCR beta chains only, and without alpha or paired-chain data the features that could be detected were limited. In a later analysis, some 18,000 TCR beta sequences were associated with specific HLA alleles at a false discovery rate of 0.05. A later genetic analysis associated a missense DCLRE1C variant with V-gene and J-gene trimming of TCR beta chains, and an independent cohort replicated the association. When HLA alleles, especially DR and DQ, strongly co-occurred, attributing TCR associations to individual alleles was difficult.

The cohort comprised fewer than 750 healthy bone marrow donors. At the time of sampling, all cohort members were nominally healthy, though unrecorded immune exposures were likely present. The donor tested CMV seronegative, placing the donor among the 352 seronegative members of the cohort. Every donor gave a peripheral blood sample, and the peripheral blood mononuclear cells from that sample were used for TCR beta sequencing. The Qiagen DNeasy Blood Extraction Kit was used to extract genomic DNA from the blood cell samples. V and J are truncated by 1 base and 7 bases respectively, leaving an intervening sequence of 7 bases. The CDR3 starts with the cysteine, ends with the phenylalanine, and has 12 residues. The retained sequence is limited to the CDR3, 36 bases, with the frame set at the first base. The germline V gene encodes CDR1 LNHNV and CDR2 YYDKDF (reference sequence).

The sequence was obtained from a man younger than 40 in good health and CMV-seronegative. The sequence joins TRBV15 to TRBJ1-1; the D region possibly corresponds to TRBD1 (5 bases align). Sequenced: PBMCs. The nucleotide sequence reads as follows: TGTGCCACCAGCAGAGGGGGCGATGAAGCTTTCTTT. Its coded protein is CATSRGGDEAFF.